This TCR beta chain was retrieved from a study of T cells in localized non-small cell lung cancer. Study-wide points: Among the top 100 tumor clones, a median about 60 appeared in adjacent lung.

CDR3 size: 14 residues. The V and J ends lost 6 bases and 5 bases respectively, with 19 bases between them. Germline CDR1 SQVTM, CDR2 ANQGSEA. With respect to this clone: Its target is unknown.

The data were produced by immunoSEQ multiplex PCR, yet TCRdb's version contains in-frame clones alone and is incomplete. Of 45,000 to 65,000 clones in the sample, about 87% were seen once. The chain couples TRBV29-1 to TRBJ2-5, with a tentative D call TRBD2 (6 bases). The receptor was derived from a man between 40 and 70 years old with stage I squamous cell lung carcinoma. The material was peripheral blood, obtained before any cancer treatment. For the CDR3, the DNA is TGCAGCGTCAACCCCGGCGGGGCAGTTGAGACCCAGTACTTC. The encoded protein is CSVNPGGAVETQYF.